The rows below give T cell receptor beta chains drawn from one sample of a study of cytomegalovirus exposure and HLA in healthy donors. Sequenced by immunoSEQ multiplex PCR; TCRdb stores in-frame clones only, minus some. Here the sample spans around 120,000 clones, around 86% being singletons. The sequenced sample was PBMCs. The receptors shown here come from a man between 18 and 29 years old in good health and CMV-seronegative. Both conserved end residues are part of each CDR3. D genes are given only for firm matches. Clone sizes are given selectively: once, few, many, or a class where the clone is expanded.

v_call	clone_size	d_call	j_call	cdr3_nt	cdr3_aa
TRBV12-5	.	.	TRBJ2-1	TGTGCTAGTGGAGGGGGAAATGAGCAGTTCTTC	CASGGGNEQFF
TRBV28	few	.	TRBJ1-5	TGTGCCAGCAGCTCCGGTGGACGGAGGGGCAATCAGCCCCAGCATTTT	CASSSGGRRGNQPQHF
TRBV18	few	.	TRBJ1-3	TGTGCCAGCTCACCCACGAGCTCTGGAAACACCATATATTTT	CASSPTSSGNTIYF
TRBV2	few	.	TRBJ1-2	TGTGCCAGCAGTGTGGAGGCAAATGGCTACACCTTC	CASSVEANGYTF
TRBV4-3	.	.	TRBJ2-7	TGCGCCAGCAGTAGAGTAGCGGATCGCGAGCAGTACTTC	CASSRVADREQYF
TRBV5-1	.	.	TRBJ2-1	TGCGCCAGCAGCTTGGACTTGGGGCCGCAGTTCTTC	CASSLDLGPQFF
TRBV5-1	.	.	TRBJ2-1	TGCGCCAGCAGCCTTACTTATTTCAAGTACTACAATGAGCAGTTCTTC	CASSLTYFKYYNEQFF
TRBV2	.	TRBD1	TRBJ2-2	TGTGCCAGCAAAGTTACAGGGGATAGGACCGGGGAGCTGTTTTTT	CASKVTGDRTGELFF
TRBV7-3	.	TRBD1	TRBJ1-1	TGTGCCAGCAGCTTGAACAGGGGATCTCTGGCTTTCTTT	CASSLNRGSLAFF
TRBV5-1	few	.	TRBJ2-7	TGCGCCAGCAGCTTGGACCGGGCCAGGGCCTACGAGCAGTACTTC	CASSLDRARAYEQYF
TRBV14	.	.	TRBJ2-3	TGTGCCAGCAGATACGGACTTTCAGCAGATACGCAGTATTTT	CASRYGLSADTQYF
TRBV14	.	.	TRBJ2-6	TGTGCCAGCAGCCTGAGCTCTGGGGCCAACGTCCTGACTTTC	CASSLSSGANVLTF
TRBV6-5	.	TRBD1	TRBJ2-7	TGTGCCAGCAGTCGACAGGGTGGGGCCCACGAGCAGTACTTC	CASSRQGGAHEQYF
TRBV19	.	TRBD1	TRBJ2-7	TGTGCCAGTAAGGGAGGGGGACAGGGATCCTACGAGCAGTACTTC	CASKGGGQGSYEQYF
TRBV4-3	.	.	TRBJ1-4	TGCGCCAGCAGCCAAGACCCGGGAATCCGGCGGGAAAAACTGTTTTTT	CASSQDPGIRREKLFF
TRBV27	once	TRBD1	TRBJ2-7	TGTGCCAGCAGCCGGGACAGGGACAGGTACGAGCAGTACTTC	CASSRDRDRYEQYF
TRBV9	.	TRBD2	TRBJ2-1	TGTGCCAGCAGCCCCCGACTAGCGGGGGGCCACTACAATGAGCAGTTCTTC	CASSPRLAGGHYNEQFF
TRBV4-1	.	.	TRBJ2-7	TGCGCCAGCAGCCAAGTGGGGGCTTACGAGCAGTACTTC	CASSQVGAYEQYF
TRBV19	.	TRBD1	TRBJ1-4	TGTGCCAGTAGTATAGCACAGGGGGCGCGGGCAAAACTGTTTTTT	CASSIAQGARAKLFF
TRBV5-1	.	.	TRBJ1-1	TGCGCCAGCAGCTTGGGGCAGGGCGGAACTGAAGCTTTCTTT	CASSLGQGGTEAFF
TRBV9	.	TRBD1	TRBJ1-4	TGTGCCAGCAGCCGGTCCCGGGACAGGGCTGGGGGTGAAAAACTGTTTTTT	CASSRSRDRAGGEKLFF
TRBV2	many	TRBD1	TRBJ1-5	TGTGCCAGCAGTGAAGCCGCCGGACAGGGGGCGAGTCAGCCCCAGCATTTT	CASSEAAGQGASQPQHF
TRBV13	.	.	TRBJ2-2	TGTGCCAGCAGCTTGGTAGGCAGGGTGTCCGGGGAGCTGTTTTTT	CASSLVGRVSGELFF
TRBV9	few	TRBD1	TRBJ1-1	TGTGCCAGCAGCGCTAATTCACAGGGGCAAGCTTTCTTT	CASSANSQGQAFF
TRBV27	.	.	TRBJ1-2	TGTGCCAGCAGTAAGGCCCCCGCGGGGGGCTACACCTTC	CASSKAPAGGYTF
TRBV6-4	.	.	TRBJ1-1	TGTGCCAGCCGGAGGGAGGGCAGGCCCGAGACTGAAGCTTTCTTT	CASRREGRPETEAFF
TRBV5-1	.	TRBD2	TRBJ2-7	TGCGCCAGCAGCGGGTCTAGCGGGGTCTACGAGCAGTACTTC	CASSGSSGVYEQYF
TRBV7-2	.	.	TRBJ1-1	TGTGCCAGCAGCTTTGGACTGCCTGGCAATGAAGCTTTCTTT	CASSFGLPGNEAFF
TRBV5-4	.	.	TRBJ1-2	TGTGCCAGCAGCCTCCCCGAACAGGGAACCTATGGCTACACCTTC	CASSLPEQGTYGYTF
TRBV4-1	few	.	TRBJ1-2	TGCGCCAGCAGCCAAGATCAGGTTAACTATGGCTACACCTTC	CASSQDQVNYGYTF
TRBV4-1	.	TRBD1	TRBJ1-5	TGCGCCAGCAGCCTCGCGGACAGGGTCAATCAGCCCCAGCATTTT	CASSLADRVNQPQHF
TRBV15	.	.	TRBJ1-5	TGTGCCACCAGCGGAGTGCAGGGTTCGGGCAATCAGCCCCAGCATTTT	CATSGVQGSGNQPQHF
TRBV12-5	once	TRBD1	TRBJ1-2	TGTGCTAGTGGTTTGGGAGAGGGGGCCGCTAACAAAGGAGGCTACACCTTC	CASGLGEGAANKGGYTF
TRBV7-8	.	.	TRBJ1-1	TGTGCCAGCAGCAAAACAGAAAACACTGAAGCTTTCTTT	CASSKTENTEAFF
TRBV15	.	.	TRBJ1-1	TGTGCCACCAGCAGAGTAATCGGTGTGAACACTGAAGCTTTCTTT	CATSRVIGVNTEAFF
TRBV9	.	TRBD1	TRBJ2-5	TGTGCCAGCAGCGTAGCTCCCCGTGGACAGGGCCAAGAGACCCAGTACTTC	CASSVAPRGQGQETQYF
TRBV9	.	.	TRBJ1-4	TGTGCCAGCAGCGTACAGGGGCTGGCTAATGAAAAACTGTTTTTT	CASSVQGLANEKLFF
TRBV2	.	.	TRBJ2-7	TGTGCCAGCAAGCCCCCTGAAGACGAGCAGTACTTC	CASKPPEDEQYF
TRBV28	.	TRBD1	TRBJ2-7	TGTGCCAGCAGGGGGACAGGCAGACTTGTAGAGCAGTACTTC	CASRGTGRLVEQYF
TRBV27	.	.	TRBJ1-5	TGTGCCAGCAGTTTATCGACGGGGGAGGCCCAGCATTTT	CASSLSTGEAQHF
TRBV9	.	.	TRBJ1-2	TGTGCCAGCAGCGTAGCAACAGGGCACTATGGCTACACCTTC	CASSVATGHYGYTF
TRBV11-2	.	.	TRBJ2-7	TGTGCCAGCAGCTTCTCCGGTTCGGGCTACGAGCAGTACTTC	CASSFSGSGYEQYF
TRBV27	once	.	TRBJ1-1	TGTGCCAGCAGTGTTACAGGGCCACGAAGCACTGAAGCTTTCTTT	CASSVTGPRSTEAFF
TRBV28	.	TRBD1	TRBJ1-5	TGTGCCAGCAGTTACACAGGGGAACAGCATTTT	CASSYTGEQHF
TRBV4-1	.	TRBD1	TRBJ1-5	TGCGCCAGCAGCCCCGGGACAGGCATACCCTACAATCAGCCCCAGCATTTT	CASSPGTGIPYNQPQHF
TRBV4-3	.	.	TRBJ2-7	TGCGCCAGCAGCCAAGATCGGGTCAGTGGTTACGAGCAGTACTTC	CASSQDRVSGYEQYF
TRBV5-1	once	.	TRBJ2-3	TGCGCCAGCAGCTTGGGACAGGTGGTCCCTCTAGTTAGCACAGATACGCAGTATTTT	CASSLGQVVPLVSTDTQYF
TRBV18	.	TRBD1	TRBJ1-2	TGTGCCAGCTCACTAACAGGACAGGGGTACTATGGCTACACCTTC	CASSLTGQGYYGYTF
TRBV6-1	.	.	TRBJ1-4	TGTGCCAGCAGTGAGGGTCCCCTAAGGGGTAATGAAAAACTGTTTTTT	CASSEGPLRGNEKLFF
TRBV6-1	.	.	TRBJ1-5	TGTGCCAGCACCCCACAGGTCGTTCAGCCCCAGCATTTT	CASTPQVVQPQHF
TRBV27	.	.	TRBJ1-4	TGTGCCAGCAGTTCTTCCACTAATGAAAAACTGTTTTTT	CASSSSTNEKLFF